These 27 T cell receptor beta chains came from one sample sequenced in a study of T cells in women clearing cervical HPV infection. Generated by immunoSEQ multiplex PCR, the TCRdb table keeps only in-frame clones and is missing some. This sample's clone table lists over 25,000 clones. Sequencing input: blood buffy coat. The receptors shown here come from a woman between 18 and 70 years old with a cervical HPV16 infection that either progressed to CIN3+ or cleared (not recorded which).

Of note for this clone: The DNA ends 3 residues before the CDR3 does, and the rest of the CDR3 is filled in from the germline J gene. This chain links TRBV3-1 (or the pseudogene TRBV3-2) with TRBJ1-4; D might be TRBD1 (6 bases). The CDR3 has 16 residues. V gave up 3 bases and J gave up 6 bases, with 17 bases separating them. In germline, CDR1 is LGHDT, CDR2 YNNKEL (reference sequence). The CDR3 here is CASSQEPPGHDEKLFF. The covered CDR3 bases are TGTGCCAGCAGCCAGGAACCTCCGGGACATGATGAAAAA.

As to this clone: The CDR3 end lies 3 residues beyond the end of the read and is filled in from the germline J gene. The chain uses TRBV19 and TRBJ2-2; 7 nucleotides align to TRBD2. The CDR3 is 16 residues long. Germline V gene data show CDR1 as LNHDA and CDR2 as SQIVND (reference sequence). The CDR3 sequence: CASSREGIAGANVLFF. CDR3 DNA (partial): TGTGCCAGTAGTAGGGAGGGAATAGCTGGGGCCAACGTG.

In the case of this clone: The CDR3 extends 3 residues past the end of the read, so its final part is completed from the germline J gene. J is TRBJ2-3 and V is TRBV6-2 or TRBV6-3, with 11 bases identical to TRBD2. Germline V CDR1 and CDR2: MNHEY, SVGEGT. The CDR3 sequence is 17 residues long. With V trimmed by 7 bases and J by 2 bases, 11 bases remained unmatched. CDR3 DNA (partial): TGTGCCAGCACCTTAGCCTTTAGCGGGAGGGACACAGATACG. This sequence encodes CASTLAFSGRDTDT. The whole CDR3 sequence reads CASTLAFSGRDTDTQYF.

Points on this clone: The read stops 3 residues short of the end of the CDR3; the missing end is completed from the germline J gene. V gene TRBV20-1 combines with J gene TRBJ2-1, with 7 bases identical to TRBD2. V lost 7 bases and J lost 6; bases outside the gene matches: 9. The CDR3 sequence is 13 residues long. The germline CDR1 and CDR2 sequences are DFQATT and SNEGSKA (reference sequence). The CDR3 bases that were read are TGCAGTGGTCAAACTAGCGCGATCAATGAG. It yields the protein CSGQTSAINE. The CDR3 as a whole reads CSGQTSAINEQFF.

With respect to this clone: The CDR3 end falls 3 residues outside the read, so it is completed with the germline J gene. The V call is TRBV7-9, the J call TRBJ2-2, with TRBD1 matching 8 bases. CDR1 is SEHNR, CDR2 FQNEAQ, per germline (reference sequence). The CDR3 sequence is 13 residues long. CDR3 DNA, as far as it was read: TGTGCCAGCAGCGGACAGGGTAATTCACCG. This sequence encodes CASSGQGNSP. The whole CDR3 protein is CASSGQGNSPLFF.

Comments on this clone: The read terminates 3 residues before the CDR3 end, so the remaining end is supplied by the germline J gene. V gene TRBV5-1 combines with J gene TRBJ1-4; D might be TRBD1 (5 bases). V was clipped by 0 bases and J by 4 bases, with 10 bases between them. The germline V gene has CDR1 SGHRS and CDR2 YFSETQ. CDR3 length: 15 residues. Partial CDR3 DNA: TGCGCCAGCAGCTTGGGGGGCCGGAATAATGAAAAA. Translation: CASSLGGRNNEK. The CDR3 reads in full as CASSLGGRNNEKLFF.

As concerns this clone: The missing CDR3 end, 3 residues past where the read stops, is filled in from the germline J gene. V gene TRBV5-1 combines with J gene TRBJ2-7, with 11 positions matching TRBD2. Losses at the gene ends were 7 bases for V and 3 bases for J; bases not matched to a gene: 15. Looked up from germline, CDR1 is SGHRS and CDR2 is YFSETQ. The CDR3 is 17 amino acids. CDR3 in amino acids: CASYPGLADYGVYEQYF. The DNA read from the CDR3 is TGCGCCAGCTATCCGGGACTAGCGGACTACGGGGTCTACGAG.

Worth noting for this clone: The sequenced fragment ends 3 residues before the CDR3 boundary, so the rest is inferred from the germline J gene. The chain joins TRBV2 to TRBJ2-5; no clear D. Trimming left V 4 bases short and J 5 bases short, with 11 bases between. Germline CDR1 SNHLY, CDR2 FYNNEI. The CDR3 spans 13 residues. CDR3 region: CASSVGLGETQYF. Incomplete CDR3 DNA: TGTGCCAGCAGTGTCGGCCTGGGCGAGACC.

As regards this clone: The observed sequence ends 3 residues before the CDR3 terminus, with the missing tail filled in from the germline J gene. The J gene is TRBJ1-6, the V gene TRBV5-6; D might be TRBD1 (5 bases). The CDR3 sequence is 13 residues long. Per germline, CDR1 SGHDT and CDR2 YYEEEE. With 3 bases removed from V and 11 bases from J, the gap between germline ends came to 12 bases. The sequenced part of the CDR3 DNA is TGTGCCAGCAGCTCAGGGTATTTTACACCC. Amino acids: CASSSGYFTP. The whole CDR3 sequence is CASSSGYFTPLHF.

Concerning this clone itself: The CDR3 end is not reached by the read, which stops 3 residues before it; the germline J gene fills it in. The chain recombines TRBV24-1 with TRBJ2-7; 8 bases fit TRBD1. CDR3 size: 12 residues. V dropped 9 bases and J dropped 5; count of bases not matched to a gene: 5. Germline CDR1 KGHDR, CDR2 SFDVKD. The covered CDR3 bases are TGTGCCACCCGCAGGGGGCTGGACGAG. This gives the protein CATRRGLDE. The entire CDR3 sequence reads CATRRGLDEQYF.

About this clone: The read halts 3 residues ahead of the CDR3 end, with the missing end drawn from the germline J gene. The chain is built from TRBV29-1 and TRBJ1-2; D not certain. The CDR3 length is 14 residues. Germline loops: CDR1 SQVTM, CDR2 ANQGSEA. With 3 bases removed from V and 3 bases from J, the gap between germline ends came to 14 bases. The CDR3 bases that were read are TGCAGCGTTGATTTCGGGGTAAAAGACTATGGC. Translation: CSVDFGVKDYG. The whole CDR3 protein reads CSVDFGVKDYGYTF.

As for this clone: The CDR3 extends 3 residues past the end of the read, so its final part is completed from the germline J gene. The chain links TRBV7-9 to TRBJ2-3, with D perhaps TRBD1 (7 bases). The CDR3 covers 14 residues. Germline CDR1 is SEHNR and CDR2 is FQNEAQ (reference sequence). The sequenced CDR3 bases are TGTGCCAGCAGCTCTCAGGGGGGTCAAGAGACG. It translates to CASSSQGGQET. The complete CDR3 protein is CASSSQGGQETQYF.

Worth noting for this clone: The CDR3 goes on 3 residues after the read ends, and that part is filled in from the germline J gene. J is TRBJ2-1 and V is TRBV18, with D perhaps TRBD2 (6 bases). The CDR3 totals 16 residues. V lost 6 bases to trimming and J lost 2 bases, with 17 bases between them. The germline V gene encodes CDR1 KGHSH and CDR2 LQKENI. The part of the CDR3 DNA that was read is TGTGCCAGCTCCCTCTCGACGGGGGTAACCTACAATGAG. It specifies CASSLSTGVTYNE. The whole CDR3 sequence reads CASSLSTGVTYNEQFF.

Worth noting for this clone: The read terminates 3 residues ahead of where the CDR3 ends, so the germline J gene completes it. The chain recombines TRBV29-1 with TRBJ2-1; 13 bases map to TRBD2. Losses at the gene ends were 3 bases for V and 6 bases for J; bases not matched to a gene: 5. Germline CDR1 SQVTM, CDR2 ANQGSEA. The CDR3 is 15 residues long. The CDR3 region is CSVEGRTSGSNEQFF. CDR3 bases read: TGCAGCGTTGAGGGGCGGACTAGCGGGAGCAATGAG.

Regarding this clone: Read sequence stops 3 residues before the CDR3 end, and the germline J gene provides the missing end. This chain uses TRBV6-1 with TRBJ1-3; 9 positions agree with TRBD1. This CDR3 has 16 amino acids. J was trimmed by 7 bases and V by 4 bases; bases with no gene match: 11. Germline values: CDR1 MNHNS, CDR2 SASEGT. The CDR3 reads CASSGYLQGAMNTIYF. The CDR3 DNA, read in part, is TGTGCCAGCAGTGGATACCTACAGGGGGCCATGAACACC.

As concerns this clone: Read coverage stops 3 residues before the CDR3 terminus; the germline J gene supplies the remainder. The chain links TRBV15 to TRBJ2-1, with 8 bases that match TRBD2. From germline, CDR1 is LNHNV and CDR2 YYDKDF (reference sequence). The CDR3 is 16 residues long. V lost 6 bases to trimming and J lost 0 bases; unmatched junction nucleotides: 7. The chain's CDR3 is CATRGFSGSSYNEQFF. The CDR3 DNA, read in part, is TGTGCCACCAGGGGATTCAGCGGGAGCTCCTACAATGAG.

A note on this clone: The CDR3 extends 3 residues past the end of the read, so its final part is completed from the germline J gene. V is TRBV5-1 and J is TRBJ2-7; D is unclear. CDR3 size: 13 residues. Germline V lookup: CDR1 SGHRS, CDR2 YFSETQ. The V end lost 0 bases, the J end lost 5 bases, and 9 bases lay between the germline ends. The CDR3 protein is CASSLVSDHEQYF. CDR3 bases read: TGCGCCAGCAGCTTGGTGAGCGACCACGAG.

A note on this clone: With the read ending 3 residues before the CDR3 end, the germline J gene is used to fill in that end. This chain connects TRBV28 to TRBJ2-5; 10 bases align to TRBD2. Per germline, CDR1 MDHEN and CDR2 SYDVKM. The CDR3 runs 15 residues. With V trimmed by 8 bases and J by 3 bases, 9 bases remained unmatched. The covered CDR3 bases are TGTGCCAGCTCTAGGACTAGCGGAGGGGAAGAGACC. This encodes CASSRTSGGEET. The entire CDR3 is CASSRTSGGEETQYF.

Regarding this clone: The read stops 3 residues short of the end of the CDR3; the missing end is completed from the germline J gene. This chain links TRBV20-1 with TRBJ1-2; no clear D gene. This CDR3 has 14 amino acids. The germline V gene has CDR1 DFQATT and CDR2 SNEGSKA (reference sequence). The sequenced CDR3 bases are TGCAGTGCTGTCCCCGCGGCCAGCGTTATGCGC. Residues: CSAVPAASVMR. The CDR3 as a whole reads CSAVPAASVMRYTF.

Worth noting for this clone: The read terminates 3 residues ahead of where the CDR3 ends, so the germline J gene completes it. The genes are TRBV7-9 and TRBJ2-7, with a possible D match to TRBD2 (6 bases). Trimming removed 4 bases at V and 6 bases at J, with 16 bases between. The germline CDR1 and CDR2 sequences are SEHNR and FQNEAQ (reference sequence). The CDR3 is 14 amino acids. CDR3 bases read: TGTGCCAGCAGCTCAGCCGGGACTTCCAGCGAG. Protein sequence: CASSSAGTSSE. The whole CDR3 protein reads CASSSAGTSSEQYF. The full variable domain, in which reference TRBV7-9 and TRBJ2-7 provide the parts outside the CDR3, is DTGVSQNPRHKITKRGQNVTFRCDPISEHNRLYWYRQTLGQGPEFLTYFQNEAQLEKSRLLSDRFSAERPKGSFSTLEIQRTEQGDSAMYLCASSSAGTSSEQYFGPGTRLTVT.

As to this clone: From the germline J gene comes the end of the CDR3, since the read stops 3 residues before it. The J gene is TRBJ2-7, the V gene TRBV5-6; 8 nucleotides align to TRBD1. The CDR3 consists of 15 residues. Looked up from germline, CDR1 is SGHDT and CDR2 is YYEEEE. The trim removed 1 base at V and 5 bases at J, leaving 8 bases unmatched. The CDR3 is CASSLWETGADEQYF. CDR3 DNA (partial): TGTGCCAGCAGCTTGTGGGAGACAGGGGCTGACGAG.

Points on this clone: The sequence runs out 3 residues before the end of the CDR3; the remainder is reconstructed from the germline J gene. The genes are TRBV6-1 and TRBJ2-7; a weak D match, TRBD1 (5 bases). The V end lost 0 bases, the J end lost 0 bases, and 15 bases lay between the germline ends. CDR3 size: 17 residues. Germline CDR1 MNHNS, CDR2 SASEGT. CDR3 in amino acids: CASSEAPSGPSSYEQYF. The DNA read from the CDR3 is TGTGCCAGCAGTGAAGCGCCGTCAGGGCCGTCCTCCTACGAG.

Remarks on this clone: The read stops 3 residues short of the end of the CDR3; the missing end is completed from the germline J gene. The rearrangement links TRBV7-9 to TRBJ1-1, with D tentatively TRBD1 (5 bases). The germline CDR1 and CDR2 sequences are SEHNR and FQNEAQ (reference sequence). V shed 5 bases and J shed 0 bases, with 13 bases lying between them. CDR3 length equals 15 residues. The sequenced CDR3 bases are TGTGCCAGCAGCCATAACGGGGGGATGAACACTGAA. Amino acids: CASSHNGGMNTE. The CDR3 in full is CASSHNGGMNTEAFF. Full variable domain (remainder filled in from reference TRBV7-9 and TRBJ1-1): DTGVSQNPRHKITKRGQNVTFRCDPISEHNRLYWYRQTLGQGPEFLTYFQNEAQLEKSRLLSDRFSAERPKGSFSTLEIQRTEQGDSAMYLCASSHNGGMNTEAFFGQGTRLTVV.

A note on this clone: The CDR3 end lies 3 residues beyond the end of the read and is filled in from the germline J gene. This chain links TRBV28 with TRBJ2-7; 10 bases align to TRBD2. The germline V gene has CDR1 MDHEN and CDR2 SYDVKM. The CDR3 totals 15 residues. After removal of 6 bases from V and 5 bases from J, the junction contained 10 bases not matched to a gene. This CDR3 reads CASRGGQREGHEQYF. CDR3 DNA (partial): TGTGCCAGCAGAGGCGGCCAGCGGGAGGGCCACGAG.

With respect to this clone: The CDR3 goes on 3 residues after the read ends, and that part is filled in from the germline J gene. V is TRBV30 and J is TRBJ1-1; the D is unclear. The CDR3 runs to 12 residues. Germline-derived CDR1 and CDR2 are GTSNPN and SVGIG (reference sequence). The CDR3 bases that were read are TGTGCTTGGGGTCCGAGGGACACTGAA. This gives the protein CAWGPRDTE. The full CDR3 sequence reads CAWGPRDTEAFF. The whole variable domain, filled in from reference TRBV30 and TRBJ1-1, reads SQTIHQWPATLVQPVGSPLSLECTVEGTSNPNLYWYRQAAGRGLQLLFYSVGIGQISSEVPQNLSASRPQDRQFILSSKKLLLSDSGFYLCAWGPRDTEAFFGQGTRLTVV.

A word on this clone: Coverage ceases 3 residues before the CDR3 finishes, and the germline J gene fills in the end. This chain links TRBV20-1 with TRBJ2-3; TRBD1 might be the D (5 bases). Germline V gene lookup returns CDR1 DFQATT and CDR2 SNEGSKA (reference sequence). V shed 3 bases and J shed 2 bases, with 9 bases lying between them. This CDR3 spans 13 amino acids. CDR3 DNA (partial): TGCAGTGCTAGGGGCAGGGCCACAGATACG. It specifies CSARGRATDT. The entire CDR3 protein reads CSARGRATDTQYF.

Concerning this clone itself: The sequenced fragment ends 3 residues before the CDR3 boundary, so the rest is inferred from the germline J gene. This chain connects TRBV5-1 to TRBJ2-5, with a tentative D call TRBD2 (5 bases). The V gene's germline CDR1 is SGHRS and CDR2 YFSETQ. CDR3 size: 14 residues. The covered CDR3 bases are TGCGCCAGCAGCTTGGGCGGACTCACAGATACC. This codes for CASSLGGLTDT. The whole CDR3 sequence reads CASSLGGLTDTQYF.